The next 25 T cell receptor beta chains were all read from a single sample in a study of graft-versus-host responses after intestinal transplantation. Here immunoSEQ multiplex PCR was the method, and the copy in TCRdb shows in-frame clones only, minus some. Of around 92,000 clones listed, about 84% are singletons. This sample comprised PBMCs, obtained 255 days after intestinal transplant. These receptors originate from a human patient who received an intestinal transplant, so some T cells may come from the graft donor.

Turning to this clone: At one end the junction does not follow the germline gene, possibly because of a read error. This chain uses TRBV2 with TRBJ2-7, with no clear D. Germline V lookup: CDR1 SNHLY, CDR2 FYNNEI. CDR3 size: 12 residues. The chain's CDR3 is CASSDNRPEQHF. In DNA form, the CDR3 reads TGTGCCAGCAGTGATAACCGGCCCGAGCAGCACTTC.

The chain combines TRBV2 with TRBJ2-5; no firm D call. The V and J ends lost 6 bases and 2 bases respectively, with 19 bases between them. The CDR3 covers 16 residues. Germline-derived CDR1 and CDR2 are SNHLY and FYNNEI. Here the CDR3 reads CASSTIPDGNQETQYF. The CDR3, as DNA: TGTGCCAGCAGCACCATCCCGGACGGAAATCAAGAGACCCAGTACTTC.

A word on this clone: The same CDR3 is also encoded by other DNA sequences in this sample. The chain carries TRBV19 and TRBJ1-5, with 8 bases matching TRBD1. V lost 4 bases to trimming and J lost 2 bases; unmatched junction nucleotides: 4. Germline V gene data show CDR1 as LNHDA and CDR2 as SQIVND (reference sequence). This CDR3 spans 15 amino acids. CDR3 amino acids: CASSTWGQGNQPQHF. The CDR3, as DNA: TGTGCCAGTAGTACGTGGGGACAGGGCAATCAGCCCCAGCATTTT. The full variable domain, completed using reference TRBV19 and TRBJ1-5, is DGGITQSPKYLFRKEGQNVTLSCEQNLNHDAMYWYRQDPGQGLRLIYYSQIVNDFQKGDIAEGYSVSREKKESFPLTVTSAQKNPTAFYLCASSTWGQGNQPQHFGDGTRLSIL.

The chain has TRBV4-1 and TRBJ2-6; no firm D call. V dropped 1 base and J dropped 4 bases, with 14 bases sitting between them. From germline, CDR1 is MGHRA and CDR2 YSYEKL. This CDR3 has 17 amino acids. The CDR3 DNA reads TGCGCCAGCAGCCAAGTACCCGTCGCCGACGGGGCCAACGTCCTGACTTTC. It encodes CASSQVPVADGANVLTF.

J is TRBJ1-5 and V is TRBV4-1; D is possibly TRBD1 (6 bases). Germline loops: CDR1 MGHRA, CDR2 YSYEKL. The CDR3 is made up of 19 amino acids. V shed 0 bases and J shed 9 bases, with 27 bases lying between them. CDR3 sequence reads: CASSQDPTLRQERGGPQHF. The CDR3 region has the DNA TGCGCCAGCAGCCAAGATCCTACCCTCAGACAGGAGAGGGGGGGGCCCCAGCATTTT.

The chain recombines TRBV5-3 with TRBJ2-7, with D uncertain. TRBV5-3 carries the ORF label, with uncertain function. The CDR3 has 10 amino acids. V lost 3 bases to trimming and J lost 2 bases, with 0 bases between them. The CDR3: CARSSYEQYV. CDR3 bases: TGTGCCAGAAGCTCCTACGAGCAGTACGTC.

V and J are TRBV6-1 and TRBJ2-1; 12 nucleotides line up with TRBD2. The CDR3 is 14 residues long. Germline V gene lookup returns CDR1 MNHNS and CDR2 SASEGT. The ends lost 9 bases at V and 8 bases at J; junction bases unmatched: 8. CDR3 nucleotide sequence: TGTGCCAGTAGTCTAGCGGGGGGGCCTTATGAGCAGTTCTTC. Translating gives CASSLAGGPYEQFF.

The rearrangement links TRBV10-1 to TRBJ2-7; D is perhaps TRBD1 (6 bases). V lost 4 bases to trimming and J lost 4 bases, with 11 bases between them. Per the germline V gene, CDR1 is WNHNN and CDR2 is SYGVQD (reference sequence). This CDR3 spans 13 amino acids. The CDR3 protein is CASSVPDRYEQYF. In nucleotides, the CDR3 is TGCGCCAGCAGTGTCCCCGACAGGTACGAGCAGTACTTC.

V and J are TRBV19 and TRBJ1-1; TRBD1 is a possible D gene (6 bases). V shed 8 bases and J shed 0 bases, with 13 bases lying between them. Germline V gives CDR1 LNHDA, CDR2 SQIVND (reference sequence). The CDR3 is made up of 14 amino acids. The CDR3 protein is CASGEGDLNTEAFF. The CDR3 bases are TGTGCCAGTGGGGAGGGGGATCTGAACACTGAAGCTTTCTTT.

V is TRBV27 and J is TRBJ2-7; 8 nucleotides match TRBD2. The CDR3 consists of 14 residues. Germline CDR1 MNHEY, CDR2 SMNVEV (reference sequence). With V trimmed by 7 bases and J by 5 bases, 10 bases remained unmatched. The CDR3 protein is CASTGAGVLHEQYF. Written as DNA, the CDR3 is TGTGCCAGCACTGGAGCGGGGGTTCTACACGAGCAGTACTTC.

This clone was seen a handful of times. In nucleotides, the CDR3 is TGTGCCAGCAGGCCCCTGATCAGGGGGCTCCAGCCCCAGCATTTT. The encoded protein is CASRPLIRGLQPQHF. The rearrangement links TRBV27 to TRBJ1-5, with TRBD1 matching 8 bases. The germline V gene encodes CDR1 MNHEY and CDR2 SMNVEV (reference sequence). This CDR3 region has 15 residues. With V trimmed by 6 bases and J by 7 bases, 11 bases remained unmatched.

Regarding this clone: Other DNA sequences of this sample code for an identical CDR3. The CDR3 DNA sequence: TGCGCCAGCAGCCTTTCTCAAGAGACCCAGTACTTC. The encoded protein is CASSLSQETQYF. This chain uses TRBV5-1 with TRBJ2-5; D is ambiguous. CDR1 and CDR2 (germline): SGHRS, YFSETQ. V dropped 4 bases and J dropped 2 bases, with 6 bases sitting between them. The CDR3 loop spans 12 amino acids. Filled out from reference TRBV5-1 and TRBJ2-5, the complete variable domain reads KAGVTQTPRYLIKTRGQQVTLSCSPISGHRSVSWYQQTPGQGLQFLFEYFSETQRNKGNFPGRFSGRQFSNSRSEMNVSTLELGDSALYLCASSLSQETQYFGPGTRLLVL.

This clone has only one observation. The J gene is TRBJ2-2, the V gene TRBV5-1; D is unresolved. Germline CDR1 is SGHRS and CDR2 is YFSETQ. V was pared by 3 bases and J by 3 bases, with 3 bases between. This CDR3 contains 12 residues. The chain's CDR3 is CASSYDTGELFF. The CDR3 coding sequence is TGCGCCAGCAGCTATGACACCGGGGAGCTGTTTTTT.

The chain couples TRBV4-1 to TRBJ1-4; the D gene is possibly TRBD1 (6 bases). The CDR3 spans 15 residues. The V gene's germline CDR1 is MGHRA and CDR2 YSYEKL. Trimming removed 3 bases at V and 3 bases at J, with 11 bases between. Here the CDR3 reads CASSQDSLANEKLFF. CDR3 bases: TGCGCCAGCAGCCAGGACAGTTTAGCTAATGAAAAACTGTTTTTT.

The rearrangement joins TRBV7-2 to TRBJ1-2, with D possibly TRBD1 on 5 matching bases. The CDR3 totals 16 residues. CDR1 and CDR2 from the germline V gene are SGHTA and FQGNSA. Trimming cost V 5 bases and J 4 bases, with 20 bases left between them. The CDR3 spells CASSPAAGFLTYGYTF. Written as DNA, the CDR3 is TGTGCCAGCAGCCCTGCCGCAGGGTTCCTGACCTATGGCTACACCTTC. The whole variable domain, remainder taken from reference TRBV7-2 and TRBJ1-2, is GAGVSQSPSNKVTEKGKDVELRCDPISGHTALYWYRQSLGQGLEFLIYFQGNSAPDKSGLPSDRFSAERTGGSVSTLTIQRTQQEDSAVYLCASSPAAGFLTYGYTFGSGTRLTVV.

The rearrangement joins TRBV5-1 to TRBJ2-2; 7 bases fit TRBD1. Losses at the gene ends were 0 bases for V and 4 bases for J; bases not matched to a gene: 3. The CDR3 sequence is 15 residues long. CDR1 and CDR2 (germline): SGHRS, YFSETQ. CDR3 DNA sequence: TGCGCCAGCAGCTTGGGGTCAGGGGGCACCGGGGAGCTGTTTTTT. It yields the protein CASSLGSGGTGELFF.

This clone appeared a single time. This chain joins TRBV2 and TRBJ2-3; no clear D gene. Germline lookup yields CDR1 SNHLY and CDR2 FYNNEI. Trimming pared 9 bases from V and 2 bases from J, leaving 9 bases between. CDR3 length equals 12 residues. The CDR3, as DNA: TGTGCCAGAGGCCTTACCACAGATACGCAGTATTTT. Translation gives CARGLTTDTQYF.

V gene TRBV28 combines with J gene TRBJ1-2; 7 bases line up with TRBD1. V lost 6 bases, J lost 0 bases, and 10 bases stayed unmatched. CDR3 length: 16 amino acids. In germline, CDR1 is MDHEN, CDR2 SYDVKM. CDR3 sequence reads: CASSLDRDRPNYGYTF. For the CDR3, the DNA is TGTGCCAGCAGCCTAGACCGGGACAGACCTAACTATGGCTACACCTTC.

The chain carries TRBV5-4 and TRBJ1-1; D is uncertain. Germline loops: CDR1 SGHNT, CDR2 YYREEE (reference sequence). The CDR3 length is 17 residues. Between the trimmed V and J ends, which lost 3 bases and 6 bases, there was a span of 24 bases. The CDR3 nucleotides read TGTGCCAGCAGCTCCGATCATCTACGGTTGGCGCGAGCTGAAGCTTTCTTT. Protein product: CASSSDHLRLARAEAFF.

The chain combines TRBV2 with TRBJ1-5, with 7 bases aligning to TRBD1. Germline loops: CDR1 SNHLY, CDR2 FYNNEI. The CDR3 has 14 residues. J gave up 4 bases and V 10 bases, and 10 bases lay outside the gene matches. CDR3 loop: CAKQGSSLNQPQHF. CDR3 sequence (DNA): TGTGCCAAACAGGGGTCAAGCCTTAATCAGCCCCAGCATTTT.

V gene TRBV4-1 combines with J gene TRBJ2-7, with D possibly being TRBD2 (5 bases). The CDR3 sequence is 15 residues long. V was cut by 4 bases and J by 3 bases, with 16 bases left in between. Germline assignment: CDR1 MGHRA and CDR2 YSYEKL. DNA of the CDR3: TGCGCCAGCAGCCCCAGCGTCGCCAGCGGCTACGAGCAGTACTTC. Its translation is CASSPSVASGYEQYF.

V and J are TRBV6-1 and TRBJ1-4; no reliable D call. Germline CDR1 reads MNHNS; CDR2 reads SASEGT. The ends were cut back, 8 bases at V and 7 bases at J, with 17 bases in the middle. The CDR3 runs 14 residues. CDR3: CASVLGPGGEKLFF. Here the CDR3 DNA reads TGTGCCAGCGTACTGGGCCCCGGAGGTGAAAAACTGTTTTTT.

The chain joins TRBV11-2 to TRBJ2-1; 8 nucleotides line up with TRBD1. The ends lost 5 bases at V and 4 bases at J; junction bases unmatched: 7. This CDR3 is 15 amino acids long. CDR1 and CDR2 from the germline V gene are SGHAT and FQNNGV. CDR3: CASSLGQGGYNEQFF. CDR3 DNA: TGTGCCAGCAGCCTAGGACAGGGAGGATACAATGAGCAGTTCTTC.

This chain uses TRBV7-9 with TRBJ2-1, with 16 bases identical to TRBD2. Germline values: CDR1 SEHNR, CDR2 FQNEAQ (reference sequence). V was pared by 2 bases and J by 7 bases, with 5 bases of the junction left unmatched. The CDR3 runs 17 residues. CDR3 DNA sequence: TGTGCCAGCAGCTTAAGGGGACTAGCGGGAGGGGTGAATGAGCAGTTCTTC. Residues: CASSLRGLAGGVNEQFF.

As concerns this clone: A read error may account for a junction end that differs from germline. CDR3 nucleotides: TGTGCTAGCAGCTTCGACCGGGGTGCTGAGCAGTTCTTC. Protein: CASSFDRGAEQFF. This chain joins TRBV7-7 and TRBJ2-1; perhaps TRBD2 as D (5 bases). Germline V gene data show CDR1 as SSHAT and CDR2 as FNYEAQ (reference sequence). CDR3 length: 13 amino acids.